The 27 T cell receptor beta chains below were found in one sample sequenced in a study of patients and donors after allogeneic stem cell transplantation. TCRdb independently ran MiXCR on the RT-PCR reads; one entry per CDR3 protein. In the table there are roughly 940,000 distinct CDR3 sequences, approximately 18% of which are singletons. Sequencing was performed on blood, either unsorted or a sorted T cell fraction (not recorded which). Receptor source: a human donor who was either an allogeneic HSCT recipient or a stem cell or donor lymphocyte infusion donor (not recorded which). It is not recorded whose cells these are; they may come from a transplant donor.

This rearrangement joins TRBV2 to TRBJ1-2; D is uncertain. The germline CDR1 and CDR2 sequences are SNHLY and FYNNEI. Between the trimmed V and J ends, which lost 8 bases and 9 bases, there was a span of 13 bases. This CDR3 spans 11 amino acids. DNA for the CDR3: TGTGCCAGCCGCACTGGGTTCCGCTACACCTTC. Translating it yields CASRTGFRYTF.

This clonotype was found a few times. The chain is built from TRBV5-1 and TRBJ1-1, with D possibly being TRBD1 (5 bases). CDR1 and CDR2 (germline): SGHRS, YFSETQ. V lost 0 bases and J 3 bases, leaving 12 bases between the germline ends. The CDR3 has 15 amino acids. CDR3 bases: TGCGCCAGCAGCTTGGCGCAGGGAAGGCACACTGAAGCTTTCTTT. It codes for CASSLAQGRHTEAFF.

This clonotype came up a few times. The rearrangement joins TRBV12-3 or TRBV12-4 to TRBJ2-3; 13 bases fit TRBD2. With 8 bases clipped from V and 8 bases from J, the junction kept 13 bases outside the gene matches. The CDR3 length is 16 residues. CDR3 sequence: CASLRLAGGRMVTQYF. For the CDR3, the DNA is TGTGCCAGCCTCAGACTAGCGGGGGGCCGAATGGTTACGCAGTATTTT.

This clonotype was seen at least ten times. The DNA of the CDR3 is TGCGCCAGCAGCTTGTCGGGAGACAGGGCAGATACGCAGTATTTT. Protein product: CASSLSGDRADTQYF. The chain joins TRBV5-1 to TRBJ2-3, with a weak D call TRBD1 (7 bases). The CDR3 extends over 15 amino acids. V was cut by 1 base and J by 4 bases, with 13 bases left in between. CDR1 is SGHRS, CDR2 YFSETQ, per germline.

This rearrangement joins TRBV11-2 to TRBJ2-2, with 9 bases identical to TRBD1. This CDR3 contains 15 residues. The germline gives CDR1 SGHAT, CDR2 FQNNGV. Trimming took 1 base from V and 7 from J; bases not matched to a gene: 4. The CDR3 DNA is TGTGCCAGCAGCTTAGCGGACAGGGGACGCGGGGAGCTGTTTTTT. It codes for CASSLADRGRGELFF.

In its sample, this clonotype was seen a few times. The rearrangement joins TRBV4-2 to TRBJ1-2; 8 nucleotides line up with TRBD1. Trimming took 2 bases from V and 3 from J; bases not matched to a gene: 8. Germline V gene sequence: CDR1 LGHNA, CDR2 YNFKEQ. The CDR3 is made up of 16 amino acids. This CDR3 is CASSQSSDRAYYGYTF. In DNA form, the CDR3 reads TGTGCCAGCAGCCAATCTTCGGACAGGGCATACTATGGCTACACCTTC.

This sequence joins TRBV12-3 or TRBV12-4 and TRBJ1-1; D is ambiguous. V was shortened by 3 bases and J by 5 bases, with 7 bases between the two germline ends. This CDR3 comprises 12 residues. The CDR3 sequence: CASSFRFTEAFF. As DNA, the CDR3 is TGTGCCAGCAGTTTTCGGTTTACTGAAGCTTTCTTT.

This clonotype was seen a handful of times. The chain combines TRBV4-2 with TRBJ1-1; TRBD1 might be the D (5 bases). Germline assignment: CDR1 LGHNA and CDR2 YNFKEQ. CDR3 length: 15 residues. Between the trimmed V and J ends, which lost 1 base and 3 bases, there was a span of 12 bases. CDR3 amino acids: CASSQGAGADTEAFF. The DNA of the CDR3 is TGTGCCAGCAGCCAAGGGGCCGGGGCGGACACTGAAGCTTTCTTT.

J is TRBJ2-7 and V is TRBV7-2; 7 positions agree with TRBD2. CDR3 length: 14 amino acids. The V segment lost 0 bases and the J segment 3 bases; nucleotides outside the gene matches: 2. From germline, CDR1 is SGHTA and CDR2 FQGNSA. The CDR3 DNA is TGTGCCAGCAGCTTAGCTAAGCGGGACTACGAGCAGTACTTC. Residues: CASSLAKRDYEQYF.

This clonotype was detected many times. The V and J genes are TRBV5-1 and TRBJ1-1; possibly TRBD1 for D (5 bases). This CDR3 contains 13 residues. Trimming shortened V by 2 bases and J by 6 bases, and 11 bases separated the two germline ends. Germline assignment: CDR1 SGHRS and CDR2 YFSETQ. The CDR3 DNA is TGCGCCAGCAGCTTCACAGGATCCCCTGAAGCTTTCTTT. This gives the protein CASSFTGSPEAFF.

This clonotype has only a few counts. The rearrangement links TRBV9 to TRBJ2-5; D is unresolved. The CDR3 has 14 amino acids. The V and J ends lost 3 bases and 0 bases respectively, with 9 bases between them. CDR1 is SGDLS, CDR2 YYNGEE, per germline. CDR3: CASSDPRYQETQYF. CDR3 bases: TGTGCCAGCAGCGACCCGCGGTACCAAGAGACCCAGTACTTC.

This clonotype was observed a few times. The rearrangement uses TRBV25-1 and TRBJ1-1; 10 positions match TRBD1. Germline lookup yields CDR1 MGHDK and CDR2 SYGVNS. This CDR3 is built from 15 residues. J was trimmed by 0 bases and V by 4 bases; bases with no gene match: 2. The CDR3, as DNA: TGTGCCAGCAGTGTGACAGGGGGCATGAACACTGAAGCTTTCTTT. Translating gives CASSVTGGMNTEAFF.

The chain uses TRBV7-2 and TRBJ1-1, with D unclear. This CDR3 contains 13 residues. Trimming removed 2 bases at V and 7 bases at J, with 11 bases between. Germline-derived CDR1 and CDR2 are SGHTA and FQGNSA. The CDR3 region has the DNA TGTGCCAGCAGCTTATACATTGGTGGTGAAGCTTTCTTT. Translated: CASSLYIGGEAFF.

The chain links TRBV12-3 or TRBV12-4 to TRBJ1-2; the match to TRBD1 covers 7 bases. The CDR3 is 13 amino acids. With 5 bases clipped from V and 8 bases from J, the junction kept 8 bases outside the gene matches. Written as DNA, the CDR3 is TGTGCCAGCAGTGTACAGGGGCCCAACGGCTACACCTTC. Translated: CASSVQGPNGYTF.

This chain links TRBV7-2 with TRBJ2-3; 10 bases align to TRBD1. After removal of 6 bases from V and 3 bases from J, the junction contained 12 bases not matched to a gene. CDR3 size: 17 residues. Germline assignment: CDR1 SGHTA and CDR2 FQGNSA. CDR3 loop: CASSSPPGQGQTDTQYF. As DNA, the CDR3 is TGTGCCAGCAGTTCCCCCCCGGGACAGGGGCAGACAGATACGCAGTATTTT.

This clonotype has just a few counts. This rearrangement joins TRBV12-3 or TRBV12-4 to TRBJ1-1; D is ambiguous. V gave up 5 bases and J gave up 6 bases, with 10 bases separating them. This CDR3 is built from 12 residues. CDR3 DNA: TGTGCCAGCAGTAAAATGTCCGCTGAAGCTTTCTTT. It is translated as CASSKMSAEAFF.

This clonotype was recorded a few times. This sequence joins TRBV7-9 and TRBJ1-1; no definite D call. The germline CDR1 and CDR2 sequences are SEHNR and FQNEAQ (reference sequence). The V end lost 1 base, the J end lost 1 base, and 10 bases lay between the germline ends. The CDR3 sequence is 15 residues long. The chain's CDR3 is CASSLGRSGNTEAFF. The CDR3 DNA follows: TGTGCCAGCAGCTTAGGGCGGAGCGGGAACACTGAAGCTTTCTTT.

This chain joins TRBV29-1 and TRBJ1-2; D gene ambiguous. V dropped 4 bases and J dropped 8 bases, with 8 bases sitting between them. Germline V gives CDR1 SQVTM, CDR2 ANQGSEA. The CDR3 runs 10 residues. CDR3 region: CSVVGTGYTF. In nucleotides, the CDR3 is TGCAGCGTTGTGGGCACAGGCTACACCTTC.

This sequence joins TRBV6-5 and TRBJ2-6; D unresolved. Germline CDR1 MNHEY, CDR2 SVGAGI. This CDR3 contains 17 residues. V was pared by 2 bases and J by 2 bases, with 13 bases between. The CDR3 DNA sequence: TGTGCCAGCAGTTACCGGGTATTAAACGCTGGGGCCAACGTCCTGACTTTC. Protein product: CASSYRVLNAGANVLTF.

This chain links TRBV20-1 with TRBJ2-7; TRBD2 matches at 10 bases. The V gene end was trimmed by 5 bases and the J gene end by 4 bases; junction bases not matched to a gene: 11. This CDR3 is 15 amino acids long. Germline-derived CDR1 and CDR2 are DFQATT and SNEGSKA (reference sequence). DNA for the CDR3: TGCAGTGCTCCGAGGAGAGCGGGGGGGCGTTACGAGCAGTACTTC. As protein: CSAPRRAGGRYEQYF.

This clonotype was picked up a small number of times. V gene TRBV9 combines with J gene TRBJ1-4, with D hard to call. Germline V lookup: CDR1 SGDLS, CDR2 YYNGEE. The CDR3 length is 13 residues. Trimming left V 0 bases short and J 3 bases short, with 3 bases between. In DNA, the CDR3 is TGTGCCAGCAGCGTAGCAGCTAATGAAAAACTGTTTTTT. Translation gives CASSVAANEKLFF.

In this sample, this clonotype turned up a few times. CDR3 nucleotides: TGTGCCAGCAGCCAAGATACGGAGTTTACTGAAGCTTTCTTT. Translation: CASSQDTEFTEAFF. The chain uses TRBV4-2 and TRBJ1-1; D not certain. Germline CDR1 reads LGHNA; CDR2 reads YNFKEQ. The V and J ends lost 0 bases and 5 bases respectively, with 10 bases between them. The CDR3 consists of 14 residues.

The chain recombines TRBV27 with TRBJ2-7; TRBD1 aligns across 9 bases. After removal of 2 bases from V and 7 bases from J, the junction contained 12 bases not matched to a gene. The CDR3 is 16 residues long. Germline V CDR1 and CDR2: MNHEY, SMNVEV (reference sequence). For the CDR3, the DNA is TGTGCCAGCAGTTTAACCCTACAGGGGGCCTCGGGGGAGCAGTACTTC. Its translation is CASSLTLQGASGEQYF.

This clonotype has only a few counts. The chain combines TRBV29-1 with TRBJ2-1, with 7 bases matching TRBD1. In germline, CDR1 is SQVTM, CDR2 ANQGSEA. The CDR3 is 12 amino acids. V lost 4 bases and J lost 9; bases outside the gene matches: 6. The CDR3 DNA sequence: TGCAGCGTTGTTAGGGGGCCGGGTGAGCAGTTCTTC. This sequence encodes CSVVRGPGEQFF.

The chain carries TRBV20-1 and TRBJ1-5, with a weak D call TRBD1 (5 bases). The CDR3 contains 14 residues. CDR1 is DFQATT and CDR2 is SNEGSKA in the germline V gene (reference sequence). Trimming left V 6 bases short and J 0 bases short, with 12 bases between. The CDR3 sequence: CSAAQVHSNQPQHF. The CDR3 DNA reads TGCAGTGCGGCACAGGTCCATAGCAATCAGCCCCAGCATTTT.

This clonotype was seen many times. This chain connects TRBV12-3 or TRBV12-4 to TRBJ2-1, with unresolved D. This CDR3 comprises 12 residues. V was clipped by 3 bases and J by 9 bases, with 9 bases between them. The CDR3 nucleotides read TGTGCCAGCAGTTTGCTCCGGGTTGAGCAGTTCTTC. Amino acids: CASSLLRVEQFF.

The rearrangement joins TRBV5-1 to TRBJ2-5, with 12 bases fitting TRBD2. The V gene end was trimmed by 6 bases and the J gene end by 1 base; junction bases not matched to a gene: 4. The CDR3 has 15 residues. The germline V gene encodes CDR1 SGHRS and CDR2 YFSETQ. In DNA, the CDR3 is TGCGCCAGCAATGGACTAGCGGGGACCCAAGAGACCCAGTACTTC. This codes for CASNGLAGTQETQYF.